The rows below give T cell receptor beta chains drawn from one sample of a study of graft-versus-host responses after intestinal transplantation. The method was immunoSEQ multiplex PCR; TCRdb's version includes in-frame clones alone and lacks a portion of them. In the table there are around 23,000 clones, 70% to 90% of which are singletons. Material: PBMCs, obtained approximately 450 days after intestinal transplant. The receptor set was obtained from a human patient who received an intestinal transplant, so some T cells may come from the graft donor. Both conserved end residues are part of each CDR3. D genes are given only for firm matches. The size entry is marked missing in some rows and otherwise reads once, few, many or a size class.

cdr3_length	v_call	clone_size	d_call	j_call	cdr3_aa	cdr3_nt
16	TRBV4-2	-	TRBD2	TRBJ2-1	CASSQLSGSSYNEQFF	TGTGCCAGCAGCCAACTTAGCGGGAGCTCCTACAATGAGCAGTTCTTC
15	TRBV19	-	TRBD2	TRBJ2-1	CASSPSGRAINEQFF	TGTGCCAGTAGTCCTAGCGGGAGGGCCATCAATGAGCAGTTCTTC
15	TRBV6-5	-	TRBD2	TRBJ2-1	CASNGGLAASNEQFF	TGTGCCAGCAACGGGGGACTAGCGGCTTCCAATGAGCAGTTCTTC
12	TRBV30	-	-	TRBJ2-3	CAHEISTDTQYF	TGTGCCCACGAGATAAGCACAGATACGCAGTATTTT
12	TRBV2	-	-	TRBJ1-4	CASLWRGEKLFF	TGTGCCAGCCTATGGCGTGGGGAAAAACTGTTTTTT
12	TRBV6-1	-	-	TRBJ2-5	CASIGHGETQYF	TGTGCCAGCATCGGACATGGGGAGACCCAGTACTTC
14	TRBV27	-	-	TRBJ2-1	CASTLTAPNNEQFF	TGTGCCAGCACCCTAACCGCGCCAAACAATGAGCAGTTCTTC
15	TRBV30	-	-	TRBJ2-3	CAWSVLRSSTDTQYF	TGTGCCTGGAGTGTACTCAGGAGTTCCACAGATACGCAGTATTTT
13	TRBV5-1	-	-	TRBJ1-1	CASSRRENTEAFF	TGCGCCAGCAGCCGACGGGAGAACACTGAAGCTTTCTTT
14	TRBV6-5	-	-	TRBJ2-2	CASSYSMNTGELFF	TGTGCCAGCAGTTACTCGATGAACACCGGGGAGCTGTTTTTT
12	TRBV7-9	-	-	TRBJ2-7	CASSLTALSRYF	TGTGCCAGCAGCTTAACCGCCCTATCCCGGTACTTC
15	TRBV29-1	few	-	TRBJ2-1	CSVDGAGSSYNEQFF	TGCAGCGTTGACGGGGCGGGAAGCTCCTACAATGAGCAGTTCTTC
16	TRBV11-2	-	TRBD2	TRBJ2-1	CASSLVTGLANGEQFF	TGTGCCAGCAGCTTAGTCACGGGACTAGCAAATGGTGAGCAGTTCTTC
14	TRBV6-5	-	TRBD1	TRBJ1-6	CASSRDRGNSPLHF	TGTGCCAGCAGTAGGGACAGGGGGAATTCACCCCTCCACTTT
13	TRBV7-9	once	-	TRBJ2-3	CASSLGSSDTQYF	TGTGCCAGCAGCTTGGGCAGTTCCGATACGCAGTATTTT
14	TRBV5-1	-	-	TRBJ2-4	CASSLGDVKNIQYF	TGCGCCAGCAGCTTGGGGGATGTCAAAAACATTCAGTACTTC
16	TRBV13	-	-	TRBJ2-3	CASSGGTPLGTDTQYF	TGTGCCAGCAGCGGCGGGACACCCCTCGGCACAGATACGCAGTATTTT
17	TRBV5-6	-	-	TRBJ1-6	CASSLGVSQAYNSPLHF	TGTGCCAGCAGCTTGGGAGTCTCGCAGGCGTATAATTCACCCCTCCACTTT
15	TRBV7-8	-	-	TRBJ1-2	CASSLGARDGYGYTF	TGTGCCAGCAGCTTGGGGGCGAGGGATGGCTATGGCTACACCTTC
21	TRBV19	once	TRBD1	TRBJ2-1	CASSILVVRDSQLSSYNEQFF	TGTGCCAGTAGTATATTGGTGGTTCGGGACAGCCAACTAAGCTCCTACAATGAGCAGTTCTTC
11	TRBV6-1	few	-	TRBJ2-5	CASASAGKQYF	TGTGCCAGCGCTTCCGCCGGAAAGCAGTACTTC
15	TRBV4-2	-	-	TRBJ1-2	CASSQVDQRSYGYTF	TGTGCCAGCAGCCAAGTGGACCAGAGGAGTTATGGCTACACCTTC
17	TRBV9	-	TRBD1	TRBJ1-5	CASSVGDRARRGQPQHF	TGTGCCAGCAGCGTGGGGGACAGGGCGCGCCGAGGTCAGCCCCAGCATTTT
13	TRBV14	-	-	TRBJ1-1	CASSQFVLTEAFF	TGTGCCAGCAGCCAATTTGTGCTCACTGAAGCTTTCTTT